The present TCR beta chain was sequenced within a study of T cells in localized non-small cell lung cancer (dated by TCRdb to 2018 to 2021). With regard to the full study: The study analyzed T cell repertoires of about 230 early-stage NSCLC patients, comparing tumors and uninvolved tumor-adjacent lungs. The mean age of the NSCLC patients was about 67 years, with 120 to 150 men and about a hundred women. The cohort comprised roughly 240 treatment-naïve NSCLC patients with resected, localized lung tumors. Results and caveats for the whole study, not just this receptor: Because the study design was exploratory, TCR variables were selected using unadjusted p-values without false-discovery rate correction. The highest T cell clonality was observed in uninvolved tumor-adjacent lung, where clonality exceeded that of tumor, suggesting that antigenic responses were more focused in uninvolved tumor-adjacent lung. Longer overall survival was associated with higher blood T cell density, whereas shorter survival was associated with higher adjacent-lung clonality. Of the top 100 tumor clones, a median of roughly 53 were detected in paired uninvolved adjacent lung; about 26 were also among that lung's top 100. Because multi-region tumor sequencing was not done, intratumor heterogeneity could not be ruled out.

As regards this clone: The antigen it binds to is not known. No much larger clone exists at a distance of one base, and base qualities are not known.

At diagnosis, tumor, uninvolved tumor-adjacent lung and peripheral blood were collected and then preserved as a mix of FFPE and fresh-frozen material. For TCR repertoire profiling, the blood samples were analyzed as peripheral blood mononuclear cells. CDR1 and CDR2 are read off the germline V gene as SGHRS and YFSETQ. The CDR3 sequence holds 15 residues, the cysteine and phenylalanine included. CDR3 DNA only is kept here, 45 bases in frame from base 1. V lost 2 bases and J lost 8 bases; the stretch between them is 16 bases long. The immunoSEQ Assay was used to sequence TCR beta CDR3 regions from DNA. The authors' analysis ran thus. T cell density was computed as TCR beta template counts normalized to usable DNA estimated by amplifying housekeeping genes. Richness was estimated with the preseqR package, extrapolating to 400,000 templates for PBMC samples and 120,000 templates for tissue samples. Clonality was taken to be one minus Pielou's evenness. Tissue-enriched TCRs were identified through differential abundance testing performed on productive amino-acid clonotypes, with a minimum total count of 5 and an alpha of 0.1. The Jaccard Index and the Morisita Overlap Index were used to measure how much the repertoires overlapped between compartments. GLIPH grouped TCR beta CDR3s together with public tetramer-defined viral CDR3s, and a viral motif had to include at least three viral sequences and show V-gene enrichment. Entries here come from immuneACCESS through TCRdb and include only in-frame sequences with V and J called. Some clones fail to appear in such tables; in the studies checked, an unresolved V gene covers under half of the shortfall, and the cause of the remainder is unknown. D and trimming were read from the DNA, whereas the V and J calls and clone size are those reported in that table. For this sample there are tens of thousands of clones; approximately 90% appear just once. Around 2.1% of the sample is held by the ten biggest clonotypes.

This sequence was found in a female donor aged 60 or older with stage I lung adenocarcinoma. Recombination linked TRBV5-1 to TRBJ1-4, with an unclear D gene assignment. The sequences come from peripheral blood, collected before any cancer treatment. The DNA is as follows: TGCGCCAGCAGCTTAATAACACCCTCGGGCGAAAAACTGTTTTTT. Its translation reads: CASSLITPSGEKLFF.